The clone carrying this T cell receptor beta chain showed up just a few times. Its target is not known. The data originate from a study of human T cells and chemical hapten exposure. Study-level findings and limits: Donors were affected by alopecia, so their immune reaction might vary from that of healthy individuals.

Described time point: pre-sensitization, week 0. The treatment was: therapeutic diphenylcyclopropenone sensitization with weekly scalp DPC. Unfractionated whole blood yielded total RNA. MiXCR was run by TCRdb on the RACE reads, yielding one entry per CDR3 protein. The table lists a few hundred thousand distinct CDR3 sequences, around 5% of them singletons. The CDR3 runs to 15 residues. Germline V gives CDR1 MNHEY, CDR2 SVGEGT. V lost 7 bases to trimming and J lost 2 bases; unmatched junction nucleotides: 8. This clonotype was sampled from a woman between 18 and 29 years old with alopecia areata. Some clones in this sample may be carry-over from other donors' samples. The sample consisted of whole blood, taken in connection with sensitization to the hapten diphenylcyclopropenone (DPC). The chain couples TRBV6-2 or TRBV6-3 to TRBJ2-1; TRBD2 matches at 7 bases. The CDR3 protein is CASNLRAGAYNEQFF. CDR3 sequence (DNA): TGTGCCAGCAATCTAAGGGCGGGGGCCTACAATGAGCAGTTCTTC.